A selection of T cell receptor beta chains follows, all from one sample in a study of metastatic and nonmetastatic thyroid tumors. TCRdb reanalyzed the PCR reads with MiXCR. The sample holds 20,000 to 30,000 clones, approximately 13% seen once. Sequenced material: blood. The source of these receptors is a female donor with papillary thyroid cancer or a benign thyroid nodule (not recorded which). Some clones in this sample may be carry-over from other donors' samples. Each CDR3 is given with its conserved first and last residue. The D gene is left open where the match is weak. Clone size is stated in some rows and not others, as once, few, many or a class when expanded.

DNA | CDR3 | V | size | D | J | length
TGCAGTGCTAGGAGGGGTCGGGGCAATCAGCCCCAGCATTTT | CSARRGRGNQPQHF | TRBV20-1 | once | . | TRBJ1-5 | 14
TGTGCCAGCAGCTCAAACCCAGGCCAGCAGTACTTC | CASSSNPGQQYF | TRBV7-3 | few | . | TRBJ2-7 | 12
TGTGCCAGCAAGTCCCGAACCGCCCTGAACACTGAAGCTTTCTTT | CASKSRTALNTEAFF | TRBV25-1 | many | . | TRBJ1-1 | 15
TGTGCCTGGGGGGGTGGGGAGACCCAGTACTTC | CAWGGGETQYF | TRBV30 | many | . | TRBJ2-5 | 11
TGTGCCATCAGTGGTGCTCTGGGCGCCGGGGAGCTGTTTTTT | CAISGALGAGELFF | TRBV10-3 | many | . | TRBJ2-2 | 14
TGTGCCAGCAGTTACCCGGTTTGGGGGAGTGGGACAGATACGCAGTATTTT | CASSYPVWGSGTDTQYF | TRBV6-2/TRBV6-3 | many | . | TRBJ2-3 | 17
TGTGCCAGCACCCCACAGACAGACACCTATGGCTACACCTTC | CASTPQTDTYGYTF | TRBV6-1 | many | . | TRBJ1-2 | 14
TGTGCCAGCAGAGCCACCACAGGGATGTCCTACGAGCAGTACTTC | CASRATTGMSYEQYF | TRBV6-1 | . | . | TRBJ2-7 | 15
TGTGCCTGGAAGGGTCCGAACACTGAAGCTTTCTTT | CAWKGPNTEAFF | TRBV30 | . | . | TRBJ1-1 | 12
TGTGCCAGCACTAAAGGGGCCAATCAGCCCCAGCATTTT | CASTKGANQPQHF | TRBV12-3/TRBV12-4 | many | . | TRBJ1-5 | 13
TGTGCCAGCAGTTTATGGGGAGCGGGAGTCGGGGAGACCCAGCACTTC | CASSLWGAGVGETQHF | TRBV28 | . | TRBD2 | TRBJ2-5 | 16
TGTGCCAGCAGCCCCTGGGCAGGGGGACATAATTCACCCCTCCACTTT | CASSPWAGGHNSPLHF | TRBV7-8 | many | TRBD1 | TRBJ1-6 | 16
TGTGCCAGCAGTACCTGGGATCAGCCCCAGCATTTT | CASSTWDQPQHF | TRBV6-1 | many | . | TRBJ1-5 | 12
TGTGCTAGCAGCTTAACCCTCCGGCTAGCACAGGAGACCCAGTACTTC | CASSLTLRLAQETQYF | TRBV7-7 | . | . | TRBJ2-5 | 16
TGTGCCAGCAGTCCGGATAATTACAATGAGCAGTTCTTC | CASSPDNYNEQFF | TRBV27 | many | . | TRBJ2-1 | 13
TGCAGTGCTAGTTACGGGAGTCCAGATACGCAGTATTTT | CSASYGSPDTQYF | TRBV20-1 | medium-sized | . | TRBJ2-3 | 13
TGTGCCAGCTCACCCGACCTCCATCAGCCCCAGCATTTT | CASSPDLHQPQHF | TRBV18 | many | . | TRBJ1-5 | 13
TGTGCTAGTGGTTTAAGACTAGCGGGAGCACGGTCCTACGAGCAGTACTTC | CASGLRLAGARSYEQYF | TRBV12-5 | many | TRBD2 | TRBJ2-7 | 17
TGTGCCAGCAGTCGGGGGACAGTTCTTAACTATGGCTACACCTTC | CASSRGTVLNYGYTF | TRBV28 | many | TRBD1 | TRBJ1-2 | 15
TGTGCCAGTGTAGCGGGAGGGCTCGGGTACGAGCAGTACTTC | CASVAGGLGYEQYF | TRBV4-2 | . | TRBD2 | TRBJ2-7 | 14
TGTGCCAGCAGTACTGGACAGGGTAGTGAGCAGTTCTTC | CASSTGQGSEQFF | TRBV6-2/TRBV6-3 | many | TRBD1 | TRBJ2-1 | 13
TGTGCCAGCAGCAGGACGGAGATAGACTACGAGCAGTACTTC | CASSRTEIDYEQYF | TRBV7-9 | many | . | TRBJ2-7 | 14
TGCGCCAGCAGGGAGGGACTAGCCTCGCGAGAGACCCAGTACTTC | CASREGLASRETQYF | TRBV5-1 | many | TRBD2 | TRBJ2-5 | 15
TGTGCCAGCAGTCGCGGAAGGACTAGCGGGATGACCCAGTACTTC | CASSRGRTSGMTQYF | TRBV28 | many | TRBD2 | TRBJ2-5 | 15
TGCAGTGCTTTGGACACTGCTCGGGTGGGTACGCAGTATTTT | CSALDTARVGTQYF | TRBV20-1 | many | . | TRBJ2-3 | 14
TGTGCCAGCAGAGAGACCGGGACAGGGATCACTGAAGCTTTCTTT | CASRETGTGITEAFF | TRBV2 | many | TRBD1 | TRBJ1-1 | 15
TGTGCCTGGAGTCCTCCAGGGTTAACTGAAGCTTTCTTT | CAWSPPGLTEAFF | TRBV30 | many | . | TRBJ1-1 | 13
TGTGCCACCGGGGTTGTCGGGGAGCTGTTTTTT | CATGVVGELFF | TRBV19 | many | . | TRBJ2-2 | 11
TGTGCCAGCAGCCCCCTGACAGTGCGTATCACAGATACGCAGTATTTT | CASSPLTVRITDTQYF | TRBV28 | few | . | TRBJ2-3 | 16
TGTGCCAGCAGCGGGGGTCCGAACGAGCAGTACTTC | CASSGGPNEQYF | TRBV7-8 | medium-sized | . | TRBJ2-7 | 12
TGCAGCGCCGGGACAGGGGAAGGCAACCAGCCCCAGCATTTT | CSAGTGEGNQPQHF | TRBV29-1 | many | TRBD1 | TRBJ1-5 | 14
TGCGCCAGCAGCTTGGCCAGGGCCAATGAGCAGTTCTTC | CASSLARANEQFF | TRBV5-1 | many | . | TRBJ2-1 | 13
TGTGCCAGCATCTTAGCGAGCGGGAGGTCAGATACGCAGTATTTT | CASILASGRSDTQYF | TRBV7-8 | . | TRBD2 | TRBJ2-3 | 15
TGTGCCAGCAGCGCCGGTCCCGAGCGGGATAATGAGCAGTTCTTC | CASSAGPERDNEQFF | TRBV5-4 | many | TRBD2 | TRBJ2-1 | 15
TGTGCCAGCAGCTTGGAGGCCGCAGTTGGGGCCAACGTCCTGACTTTC | CASSLEAAVGANVLTF | TRBV5-8 | many | . | TRBJ2-6 | 16
TGTGCCAGCAGTTTGCGTGCGGGCCTGGGACGGGGTGAGCAGTTCTTC | CASSLRAGLGRGEQFF | TRBV27 | many | . | TRBJ2-1 | 16
TGTGCCAGCAGCCCTGTCGGGGAGCTGGGCTTCTACGAGCAGTACTTC | CASSPVGELGFYEQYF | TRBV7-8 | many | . | TRBJ2-7 | 16
TGCGCCAGCAGCCAAGGAGCTAGCGGGAGGGCCTACGAGCAGTACTTC | CASSQGASGRAYEQYF | TRBV4-1 | many | TRBD2 | TRBJ2-7 | 16
TGCAGCGTTGTAGGGGACTTTACTAGCGGGGACACAGATACGCAGTATTTT | CSVVGDFTSGDTDTQYF | TRBV29-1 | many | TRBD2 | TRBJ2-3 | 17
TGTGCCAGCAGTGTGACGGGGCAATGGGGGACTAATCAGCCCCAGCATTTT | CASSVTGQWGTNQPQHF | TRBV2 | many | . | TRBJ1-5 | 17
TGTGCCAGCAGCTTAGGTCAGAACTATGGCTACACCTTC | CASSLGQNYGYTF | TRBV11-2 | . | . | TRBJ1-2 | 13
TGTGCCAGCAGTTTAAGGGGGTGGGACACTGAAGCTTTCTTT | CASSLRGWDTEAFF | TRBV12-3/TRBV12-4 | . | . | TRBJ1-1 | 14